This T cell receptor (beta chain) was profiled in a study of Tregs in tolerant kidney transplant recipients. Study background: Mixed chimerism was transient after nonmyeloablative marrow transplants from related graft donors.

As concerns this clone: Its matching antigen is unknown.

Between the trimmed V and J ends, which lost 5 bases and 3 bases, there was a span of 17 bases. CDR1 is SGHVS, CDR2 FNYEAQ, per germline. The CDR3 is 15 amino acids. Assay used: immunoSEQ multiplex PCR; TCRdb lists only in-frame clones, some missing. The repertoire consists of about 110,000 clones, with almost 90% occurring once and the leading ten covering roughly 0.31%. Study-wide findings and caveats: The most relevant donor-specific Treg TCRbeta repertoire apparently came from expansion with activated donor B cells.

The sequencing used CD4+ T cells from blood, collected before the transplant. The chain has TRBV7-6 and TRBJ2-7, with D maybe TRBD2 (5 bases). This clonotype originated in a human donor who received a combined kidney and bone marrow transplant. In nucleotides, the CDR3 is TGTGCCAGCAGCCCCCCCGGGAAGGGTGGCTACGAGCAGTACTTC. Amino acid sequence: CASSPPGKGGYEQYF.